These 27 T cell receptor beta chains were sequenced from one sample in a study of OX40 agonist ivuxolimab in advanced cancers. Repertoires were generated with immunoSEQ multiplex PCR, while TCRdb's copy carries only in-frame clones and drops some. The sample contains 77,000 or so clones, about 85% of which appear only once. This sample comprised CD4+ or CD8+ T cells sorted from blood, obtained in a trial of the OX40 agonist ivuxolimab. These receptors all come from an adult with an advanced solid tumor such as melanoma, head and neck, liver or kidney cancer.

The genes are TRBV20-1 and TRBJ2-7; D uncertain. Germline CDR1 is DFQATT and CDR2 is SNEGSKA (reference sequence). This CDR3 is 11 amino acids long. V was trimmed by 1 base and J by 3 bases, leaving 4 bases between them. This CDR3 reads CSARGNYEQYF. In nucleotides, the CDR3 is TGCAGTGCTAGAGGCAACTACGAGCAGTACTTC.

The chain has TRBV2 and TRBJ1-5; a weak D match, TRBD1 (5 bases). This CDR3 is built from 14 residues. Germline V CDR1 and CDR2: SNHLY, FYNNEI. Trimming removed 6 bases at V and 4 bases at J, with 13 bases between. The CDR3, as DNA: TGTGCCAGCAGGATGGGACTCCCGAATCAGCCCCAGCATTTT. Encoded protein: CASRMGLPNQPQHF.

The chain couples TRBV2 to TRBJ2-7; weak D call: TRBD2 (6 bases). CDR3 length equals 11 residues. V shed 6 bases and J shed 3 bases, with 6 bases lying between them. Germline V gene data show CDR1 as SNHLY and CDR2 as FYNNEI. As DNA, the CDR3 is TGTGCCAGCAGGGACTACTACGAGCAGTACTTC. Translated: CASRDYYEQYF. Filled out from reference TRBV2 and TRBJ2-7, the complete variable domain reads EPEVTQTPSHQVTQMGQEVILRCVPISNHLYFYWYRQILGQKVEFLVSFYNNEISEKSEIFDDQFSVERPDGSNFTLKIRSTKLEDSAMYFCASRDYYEQYFGPGTRLTVT.

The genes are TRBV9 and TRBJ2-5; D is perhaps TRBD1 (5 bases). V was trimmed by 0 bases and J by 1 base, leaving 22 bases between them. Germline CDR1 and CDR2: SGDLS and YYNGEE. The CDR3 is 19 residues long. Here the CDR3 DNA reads TGTGCCAGCAGCGTAGACACCGGCAGGGTAGGATTCAGCCAAGAGACCCAGTACTTC. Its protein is CASSVDTGRVGFSQETQYF.

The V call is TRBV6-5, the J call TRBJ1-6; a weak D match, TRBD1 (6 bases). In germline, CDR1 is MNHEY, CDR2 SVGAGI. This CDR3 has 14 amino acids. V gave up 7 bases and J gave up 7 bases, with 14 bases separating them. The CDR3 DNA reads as TGTGCCAGCACCTACAGGGTTGGGAATTCACCCCTCCACTTT. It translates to CASTYRVGNSPLHF.

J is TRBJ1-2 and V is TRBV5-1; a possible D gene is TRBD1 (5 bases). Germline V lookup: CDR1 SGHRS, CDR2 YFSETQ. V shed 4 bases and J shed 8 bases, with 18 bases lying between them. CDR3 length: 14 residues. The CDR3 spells CASSLDRATMGYTF. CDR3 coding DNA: TGCGCCAGCAGCCTAGACAGAGCTACTATGGGCTACACCTTC. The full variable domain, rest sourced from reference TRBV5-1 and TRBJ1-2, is KAGVTQTPRYLIKTRGQQVTLSCSPISGHRSVSWYQQTPGQGLQFLFEYFSETQRNKGNFPGRFSGRQFSNSRSEMNVSTLELGDSALYLCASSLDRATMGYTFGSGTRLTVV.

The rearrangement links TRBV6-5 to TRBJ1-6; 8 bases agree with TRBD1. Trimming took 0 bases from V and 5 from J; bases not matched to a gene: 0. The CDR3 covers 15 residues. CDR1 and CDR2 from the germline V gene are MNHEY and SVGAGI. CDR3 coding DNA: TGTGCCAGCAGTTACTCGGACAGGGATAATTCACCCCTCCACTTT. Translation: CASSYSDRDNSPLHF.

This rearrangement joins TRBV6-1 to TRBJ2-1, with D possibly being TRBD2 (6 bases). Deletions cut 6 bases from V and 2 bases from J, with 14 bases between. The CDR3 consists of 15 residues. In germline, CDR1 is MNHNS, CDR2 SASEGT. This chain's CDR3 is CASSPRDSAYNEQFF. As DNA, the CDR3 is TGTGCCAGCAGCCCGCGGGACTCAGCCTACAATGAGCAGTTCTTC.

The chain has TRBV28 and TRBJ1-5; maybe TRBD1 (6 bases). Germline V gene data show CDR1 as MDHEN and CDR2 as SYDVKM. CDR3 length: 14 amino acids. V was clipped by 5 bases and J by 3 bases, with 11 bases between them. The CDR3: CASSVTGINQPQHF. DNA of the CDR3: TGTGCCAGCAGTGTAACAGGGATCAATCAGCCCCAGCATTTT.

In DNA form, the CDR3 reads TGTGCCCTCCAACGGGGCACTGAAGCTTTCTTT. Translation: CALQRGTEAFF. This chain uses TRBV28 with TRBJ1-1; D remains ambiguous. V lost 11 bases, J lost 4 bases, and 11 bases lay in between. The CDR3 contains 11 residues. CDR1 is MDHEN, CDR2 SYDVKM, per germline.

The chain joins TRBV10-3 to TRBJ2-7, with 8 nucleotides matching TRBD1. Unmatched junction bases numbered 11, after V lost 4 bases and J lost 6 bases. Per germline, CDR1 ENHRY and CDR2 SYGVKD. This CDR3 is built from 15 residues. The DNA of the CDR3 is TGTGCCATCAGTGGCACCGACAGGGGAAGGAGCGAGCAGTACTTC. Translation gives CAISGTDRGRSEQYF.

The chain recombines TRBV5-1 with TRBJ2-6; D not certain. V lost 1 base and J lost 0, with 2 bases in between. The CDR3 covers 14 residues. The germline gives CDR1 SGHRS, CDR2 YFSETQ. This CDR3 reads CASSLPSGANVLTF. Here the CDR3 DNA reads TGCGCCAGCAGCTTGCCCTCTGGGGCCAACGTCCTGACTTTC.

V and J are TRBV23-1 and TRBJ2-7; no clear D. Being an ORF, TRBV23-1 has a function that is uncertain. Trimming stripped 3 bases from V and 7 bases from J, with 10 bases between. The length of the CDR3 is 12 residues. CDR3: CASSQRLLEQYF. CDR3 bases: TGCGCCAGCAGTCAGAGACTCCTGGAGCAGTACTTC.

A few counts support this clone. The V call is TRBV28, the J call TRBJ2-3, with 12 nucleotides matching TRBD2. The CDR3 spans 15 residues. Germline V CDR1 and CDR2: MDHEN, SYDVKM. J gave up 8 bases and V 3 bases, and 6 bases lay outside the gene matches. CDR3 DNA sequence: TGTGCCAGCAGTTTCGTGACTAGCGGGAGAAGTACGCAGTATTTT. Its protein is CASSFVTSGRSTQYF.

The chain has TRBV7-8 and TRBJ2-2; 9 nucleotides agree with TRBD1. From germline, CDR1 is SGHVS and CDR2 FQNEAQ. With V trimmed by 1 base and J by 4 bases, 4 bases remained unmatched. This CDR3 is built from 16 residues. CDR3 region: CASSLGGTGSTGELFF. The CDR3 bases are TGTGCCAGCAGCTTAGGGGGGACAGGGTCCACCGGGGAGCTGTTTTTT.

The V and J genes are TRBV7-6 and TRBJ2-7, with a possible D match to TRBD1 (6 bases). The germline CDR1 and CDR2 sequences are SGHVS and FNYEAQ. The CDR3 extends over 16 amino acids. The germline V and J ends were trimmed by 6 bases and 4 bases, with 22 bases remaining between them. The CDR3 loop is CASSRDVAPRGYEQYF. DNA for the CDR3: TGTGCCAGCAGTCGGGACGTAGCGCCCAGGGGTTACGAGCAGTACTTC.

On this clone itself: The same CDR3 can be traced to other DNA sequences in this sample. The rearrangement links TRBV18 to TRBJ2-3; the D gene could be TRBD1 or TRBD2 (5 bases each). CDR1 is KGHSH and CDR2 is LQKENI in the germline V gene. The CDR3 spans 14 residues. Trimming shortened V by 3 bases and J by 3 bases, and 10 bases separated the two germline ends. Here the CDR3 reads CASSPSGLTDTQYF. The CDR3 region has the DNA TGTGCCAGCTCACCCTCGGGGCTAACAGATACGCAGTATTTT.

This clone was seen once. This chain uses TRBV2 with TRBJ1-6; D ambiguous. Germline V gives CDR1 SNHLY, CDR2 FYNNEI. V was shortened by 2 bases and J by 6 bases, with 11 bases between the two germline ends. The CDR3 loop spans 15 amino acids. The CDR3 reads CASSEKGLFNSPLHF. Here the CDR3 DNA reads TGTGCCAGCAGTGAAAAAGGGCTGTTTAATTCACCCCTCCACTTT.

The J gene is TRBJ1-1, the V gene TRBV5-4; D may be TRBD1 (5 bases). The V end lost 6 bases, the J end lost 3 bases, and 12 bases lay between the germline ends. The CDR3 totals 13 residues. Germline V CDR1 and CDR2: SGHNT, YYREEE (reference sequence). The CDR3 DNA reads TGTGCCAGCAAAGGGGCAGAGGACACTGAAGCTTTCTTT. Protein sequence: CASKGAEDTEAFF.

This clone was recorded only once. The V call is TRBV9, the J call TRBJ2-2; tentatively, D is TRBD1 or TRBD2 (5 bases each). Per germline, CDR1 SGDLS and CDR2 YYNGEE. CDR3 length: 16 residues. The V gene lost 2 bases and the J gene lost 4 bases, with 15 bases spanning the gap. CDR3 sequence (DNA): TGTGCCAGCAGCGTCCGTCCTGGGACGGGCACCGGGGAGCTGTTTTTT. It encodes CASSVRPGTGTGELFF.

The CDR3 is CASSGTANTGELFF. Here the CDR3 DNA reads TGTGCCAGCAGCGGGACGGCGAACACCGGGGAGCTGTTTTTT. The V gene is TRBV28, the J gene TRBJ2-2; D may correspond to TRBD1 or TRBD2 (5 bases each). Per germline, CDR1 MDHEN and CDR2 SYDVKM. V lost 6 bases to trimming and J lost 0 bases, with 8 bases between them. The CDR3 totals 14 residues.

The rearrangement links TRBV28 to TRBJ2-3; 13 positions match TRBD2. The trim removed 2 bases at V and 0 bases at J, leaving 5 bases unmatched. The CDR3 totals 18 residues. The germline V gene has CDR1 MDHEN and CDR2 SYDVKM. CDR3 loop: CASSLPGTSGVSTDTQYF. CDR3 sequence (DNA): TGTGCCAGCAGTTTACCGGGGACTAGCGGGGTGAGCACAGATACGCAGTATTTT.

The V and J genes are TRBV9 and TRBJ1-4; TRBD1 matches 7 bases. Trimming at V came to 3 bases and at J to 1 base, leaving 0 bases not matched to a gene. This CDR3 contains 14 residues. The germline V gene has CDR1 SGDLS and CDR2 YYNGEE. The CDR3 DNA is TGTGCCAGCAGCGACAGGGGAACTAATGAAAAACTGTTTTTT. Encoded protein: CASSDRGTNEKLFF.

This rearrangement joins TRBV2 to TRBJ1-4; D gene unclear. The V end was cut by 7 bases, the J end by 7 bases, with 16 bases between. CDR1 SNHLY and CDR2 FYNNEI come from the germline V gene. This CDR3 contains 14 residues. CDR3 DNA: TGTGCCAGCACCTTAGGACCCGGCGGTGAAAAACTGTTTTTT. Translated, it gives CASTLGPGGEKLFF.

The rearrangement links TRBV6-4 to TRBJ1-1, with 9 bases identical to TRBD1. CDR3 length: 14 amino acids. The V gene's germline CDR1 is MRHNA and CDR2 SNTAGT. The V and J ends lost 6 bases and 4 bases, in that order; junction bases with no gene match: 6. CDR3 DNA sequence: TGTGCCAGCAGAGGACAGGGGCTAGGCACTGAAGCTTTCTTT. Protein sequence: CASRGQGLGTEAFF.

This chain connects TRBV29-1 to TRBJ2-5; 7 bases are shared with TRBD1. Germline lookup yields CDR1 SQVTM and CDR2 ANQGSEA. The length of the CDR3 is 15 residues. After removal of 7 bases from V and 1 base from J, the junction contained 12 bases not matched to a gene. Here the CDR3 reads CSASSGTDPQETQYF. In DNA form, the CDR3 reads TGCAGCGCTTCCTCCGGGACAGACCCCCAAGAGACCCAGTACTTC.

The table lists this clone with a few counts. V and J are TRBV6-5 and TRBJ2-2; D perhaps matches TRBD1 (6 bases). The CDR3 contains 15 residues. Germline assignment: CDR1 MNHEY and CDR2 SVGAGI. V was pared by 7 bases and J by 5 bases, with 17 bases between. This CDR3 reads CASKLMGQLTGELFF. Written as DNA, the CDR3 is TGTGCCAGCAAATTGATGGGACAACTTACCGGGGAGCTGTTTTTT.